This TCR beta chain was retrieved from a study of response to subunit inactivated influenza vaccine. TCRdb independently ran MiXCR on the RT-PCR reads; one entry per CDR3 protein. The sample lists hundreds of thousands of distinct CDR3 sequences, 12% to 15% seen once, with 7.5% to 9% in the top ten. This clonotype was seen only a few times. V gave up 3 bases and J gave up 4 bases, with 24 bases separating them. The germline CDR1 and CDR2 sequences are SGHRS and YFSETQ. The CDR3 consists of 18 residues. This clonotype was obtained from a man aged 45 to 65 who received an inactivated influenza vaccine. The material sequenced was PBMCs from blood, taken 14 to 15 days before vaccination. This rearrangement joins TRBV5-1 to TRBJ2-3, with D perhaps matching TRBD2 (5 bases). The CDR3 sequence: CASSSASSGRTGADTQYF. In DNA form, the CDR3 reads TGCGCCAGCAGCTCAGCTTCTTCAGGTCGTACCGGGGCAGATACGCAGTATTTT.